These 13 T cell receptor beta chains were sequenced from one sample in a study of cytomegalovirus exposure and HLA in healthy donors. The study ran its PCR with 60 Vbeta and 13 Jbeta primers. Sequencing was performed with immunoSEQ multiplex PCR; in TCRdb, only in-frame clones are kept and a portion is missing. The sample consists of 150,000 to 200,000 clones, 82% of them appearing once. The sequencing sample was made of PBMCs. Receptor source: a girl aged 10 to 17 in good health and CMV-seropositive.

V gene TRBV5-4 combines with J gene TRBJ1-1; D gene ambiguous. V was cut by 4 bases and J by 5 bases, with 15 bases left in between. The CDR3 consists of 14 residues. Germline CDR1 SGHNT, CDR2 YYREEE (reference sequence). CDR3 coding DNA: TGTGCCAGCAGCGCCGTAGTCAGAGGGACTGAAGCTTTCTTT. This translates into CASSAVVRGTEAFF. Based on the CDR3 plus reference TRBV5-4 and TRBJ1-1, the full variable domain is ETGVTQSPTHLIKTRGQQVTLRCSSQSGHNTVSWYQQALGQGPQFIFQYYREEENGRGNFPPRFSGLQFPNYSSELNVNALELDDSALYLCASSAVVRGTEAFFGQGTRLTVV.

The CDR3 DNA sequence: TGCGCCAGCAGCTTTAGAGCCCAAGAGACCCAGTACTTC. Its protein is CASSFRAQETQYF. The V gene is TRBV5-1, the J gene TRBJ2-5; D gene ambiguous. Germline CDR1 is SGHRS and CDR2 is YFSETQ. V lost 2 bases, J lost 1 base, and 6 bases lay in between. The CDR3 totals 13 residues.

The chain combines TRBV27 with TRBJ2-3; TRBD1 agrees at 8 bases. This CDR3 spans 16 amino acids. Germline-derived CDR1 and CDR2 are MNHEY and SMNVEV (reference sequence). J lost 1 base, V lost 6 bases, and 9 bases had no gene match. The CDR3 nucleotides read TGTGCCAGCAGCAGCCCCCGGGACAGGCGCACAGATACGCAGTATTTT. It translates to CASSSPRDRRTDTQYF.

This clone has only a few counts. The V gene is TRBV18, the J gene TRBJ2-5; a weak D match, TRBD1 (6 bases). This CDR3 spans 14 amino acids. V was shortened by 4 bases and J by 2 bases, with 11 bases between the two germline ends. Germline values: CDR1 KGHSH, CDR2 LQKENI. The CDR3 protein is CASSLLDSQETQYF. The CDR3 DNA reads TGTGCCAGCTCACTGTTGGACAGTCAAGAGACCCAGTACTTC.

This clone has more than one count but fewer than ten. The V gene is TRBV11-2, the J gene TRBJ1-1; unclear D gene. Germline CDR1 reads SGHAT; CDR2 reads FQNNGV. This CDR3 spans 15 amino acids. V was clipped by 2 bases and J by 2 bases, with 12 bases between them. The CDR3 DNA reads TGTGCCAGCAGCTTATCGGTCCCGATAAACACTGAAGCTTTCTTT. As protein: CASSLSVPINTEAFF.

This clone was seen more than once but under ten times. This rearrangement joins TRBV5-8 to TRBJ2-1, with TRBD2 matching 8 bases. From germline, CDR1 is SGHTS and CDR2 YDEGEE. V lost 3 bases and J lost 9; bases outside the gene matches: 5. The CDR3 runs 13 residues. The CDR3 coding sequence is TGTGCCAGCAGCTGGGGACTAGAGGGTGAGCAGTTCTTC. It is translated as CASSWGLEGEQFF.

This clone has a single count. This chain joins TRBV5-1 and TRBJ2-3, with D possibly matching TRBD2 (6 bases). This CDR3 region has 15 residues. The germline V gene encodes CDR1 SGHRS and CDR2 YFSETQ. Trimming cost V 3 bases and J 0 bases, with 11 bases left between them. In nucleotides, the CDR3 is TGCGCCAGCAGCTGGGGGGATTTTAGCACAGATACGCAGTATTTT. Its translation is CASSWGDFSTDTQYF.

This chain uses TRBV5-1 with TRBJ2-1, with 9 nucleotides matching TRBD1. V trimming: 5 bases; J trimming: 5 bases; junction bases outside the gene matches: 8. CDR3 length: 15 residues. CDR1 is SGHRS and CDR2 is YFSETQ in the germline V gene. The CDR3 nucleotides are TGCGCCAGCAGAACGGGACAGGGAATCCACAATGAGCAGTTCTTC. Translated, it gives CASRTGQGIHNEQFF.

The chain recombines TRBV30 with TRBJ1-1; a weak D match, TRBD1 (6 bases). CDR3 length: 13 amino acids. Between the trimmed V and J ends, which lost 3 bases and 1 base, there was a span of 9 bases. CDR1 and CDR2 (germline): GTSNPN, SVGIG (reference sequence). DNA of the CDR3: TGTGCCTGGAGGGACAGCCAGAACACTGAAGCTTTCTTT. Translation: CAWRDSQNTEAFF.

The chain carries TRBV29-1 and TRBJ1-1; tentatively, D is TRBD1 (6 bases). The CDR3 extends over 14 amino acids. In germline, CDR1 is SQVTM, CDR2 ANQGSEA. Trimming stripped 5 bases from V and 0 bases from J, with 13 bases between. The CDR3 DNA reads as TGCAGCGTTACCCGGACAGCCATGAACACTGAAGCTTTCTTT. Protein sequence: CSVTRTAMNTEAFF.

This clone appeared many times. The chain couples TRBV25-1 to TRBJ2-5; TRBD1 agrees at 8 bases. With 2 bases clipped from V and 1 base from J, the junction kept 6 bases outside the gene matches. Germline-derived CDR1 and CDR2 are MGHDK and SYGVNS. This CDR3 comprises 16 residues. Here the CDR3 reads CASSEKQGEVQETQYF. DNA of the CDR3: TGTGCCAGCAGTGAAAAACAGGGGGAGGTCCAAGAGACCCAGTACTTC. Based on the CDR3 plus reference TRBV25-1 and TRBJ2-5, the full variable domain is EADIYQTPRYLVIGTGKKITLECSQTMGHDKMYWYQQDPGMELHLIHYSYGVNSTEKGDLSSESTVSRIRTEHFPLTLESARPSHTSQYLCASSEKQGEVQETQYFGPGTRLLVL.

V gene TRBV7-3 combines with J gene TRBJ1-1; 11 bases agree with TRBD1. This CDR3 comprises 13 residues. Germline values: CDR1 SGHTA, CDR2 FQGTGA. With V trimmed by 6 bases and J by 3 bases, 0 bases remained unmatched. CDR3 in amino acids: CASRGQGDTEAFF. As DNA, the CDR3 is TGTGCCAGCAGGGGACAGGGGGACACTGAAGCTTTCTTT.

V usage is TRBV5-4 and J usage is TRBJ2-7; tentative D call: TRBD1 (5 bases). Germline V gene sequence: CDR1 SGHNT, CDR2 YYREEE (reference sequence). The length of the CDR3 is 14 residues. Trimming removed 2 bases at V and 2 bases at J, with 11 bases between. The CDR3 sequence is CASSLVGVTYEQYF. DNA of the CDR3: TGTGCCAGCAGCTTAGTAGGGGTTACCTACGAGCAGTACTTC.